This section outlines one T cell receptor beta chain sequence together with its context. The entry originates in a study of T cells in Graves' hyperthyroidism and ophthalmopathy. For the study at large: Peripheral blood samples were taken at initial diagnosis, prior to any treatment.

V lost 6 bases, J lost 7 bases, and 10 bases lay in between. CDR1 is MNHNS and CDR2 is SASEGT in the germline V gene. The CDR3 consists of 12 residues. Amplified TCR beta CDR3 regions derived from RNA transcripts. With the HTBI primer set, the TCR CDR3 went through a first round of RT-PCR. TCRdb called the multiplex PCR reads again in MiXCR, with one record for every CDR3 protein. The sample consists of hundreds of thousands of distinct CDR3 sequences, roughly a sixth of them appearing once. Blood was drawn at first hyperthyroidism diagnosis, before any ophthalmopathy symptoms. Each 10 ml fresh peripheral blood draw supplied the PBMCs.

The V call is TRBV6-1, the J call TRBJ2-1; D gene ambiguous. The clonotype was recovered from a woman between 50 and 59 years old with Graves' hyperthyroidism that later progressed to Graves' ophthalmopathy. The specimen sequenced was blood. CDR3 bases: TGTGCCAGCAGACCCTTTGGGAATGAGCAGTTCTTC. It codes for CASRPFGNEQFF.